These T cell receptor beta chains were read from a single sample in a study of shared clonotypes between healthy human individuals. Generated by immunoSEQ multiplex PCR, the TCRdb table keeps only in-frame clones and is missing some. The table records a few million clones, approximately 96% of them present only once. The sample taken for sequencing was naive CD4+ T cells sorted from blood. These receptors originate from a man between 18 and 29 years old in good health. Each CDR3 is given with its conserved first and last residue. The D gene is left open where the match is weak. Rows give clone size only sometimes, using once, few, many, or a class for an expanded clone.

j_gene,v_gene,d_gene,abundance,CDR3nt,CDR3aa
TRBJ1-6,TRBV2,NA,NA,TGTGCCAGCAGGACCATGGGGACCGCTAATTCACCCCTCCACTTT,CASRTMGTANSPLHF
TRBJ2-5,TRBV6-1,TRBD1,once,TGTGCCAGCAGTGATGTAGGGACAGGGGCGGGGACCCAGTACTTC,CASSDVGTGAGTQYF
TRBJ1-2,TRBV7-9,NA,NA,TGTGCCAGCAGCTTAGTTCCCCAGAGAACTCCGGGGGGCTACACCTTC,CASSLVPQRTPGGYTF
TRBJ2-1,TRBV15,NA,NA,TGTGCCACCAGCTCACGCAGGGAGCGCGTCAATGAGCAGTTCTTC,CATSSRRERVNEQFF
TRBJ2-7,TRBV7-9,NA,NA,TGTGCCAGCAGCTTTAGCACGACAGACGAGCAGTACTTC,CASSFSTTDEQYF
TRBJ1-5,TRBV7-2,TRBD1,NA,TGTGCCAGCAGCCCACAGGGGGGTATCAATCAGCCCCAGCATTTT,CASSPQGGINQPQHF
TRBJ2-4,TRBV2,NA,NA,TGTGCCAGCAAGGTAGAGGGGCTTTCCATTCAGTACTTC,CASKVEGLSIQYF
TRBJ1-2,TRBV28,NA,NA,TGTGCCAGCAGCTTCGCTACGGGCTACACCTTC,CASSFATGYTF
TRBJ2-7,TRBV7-9,NA,once,TGTGCCAGCAGCTCACGATCCGAGCAGTACTTC,CASSSRSEQYF
TRBJ2-7,TRBV6-5,TRBD2,NA,TGTGCCAGCAGTTCTCGGGGACTAGCGGGCTACGAGCAGTACTTC,CASSSRGLAGYEQYF
TRBJ2-7,TRBV7-8,TRBD2,NA,TGTGCCAGCAGCTTAGAGGCTAGCGGGTTTTACGAGCAGTACTTC,CASSLEASGFYEQYF
TRBJ1-1,TRBV2,NA,NA,TGTGCCAGCAGCCCTGAGGGCGGGAACACTGAAGCTTTCTTT,CASSPEGGNTEAFF
TRBJ1-1,TRBV2,NA,NA,TGTGCCAACCACCAGGGGTTGAACACTGAAGCTTTCTTT,CANHQGLNTEAFF
TRBJ2-5,TRBV6-5,NA,NA,TGTGCCAGCAGTTACAGGAAACAAGAGACCCAGTACTTC,CASSYRKQETQYF
TRBJ2-3,TRBV5-1,TRBD2,NA,TGCGCCAGCAGCTTGAGACCCCCTACTAGCGGGGCCACAGATACGCAGTATTTT,CASSLRPPTSGATDTQYF
TRBJ1-5,TRBV7-2,NA,NA,TGTGCCAGCAGCCGGAGAGGGCCCTATAGCAATCAGCCCCAGCATTTT,CASSRRGPYSNQPQHF
TRBJ1-5,TRBV6-1,NA,NA,TGTGCCAGCAGTGCACAGTTATATAGCAATCAGCCCCAGCATTTT,CASSAQLYSNQPQHF
TRBJ1-5,TRBV6-1,NA,NA,TGTGCCAGCATAGGACAGCTTTCTAGCAATCAGCCCCAGCATTTT,CASIGQLSSNQPQHF
TRBJ2-7,TRBV28,TRBD1,NA,TGTGCCACCCAACATAGGACAGGGGCTGTGGAGCAGTACTTC,CATQHRTGAVEQYF
TRBJ1-3,TRBV6-6,NA,NA,TGTGCCAGCAGTTCACCCCCACAGGGAAACACCATATATTTT,CASSSPPQGNTIYF
TRBJ1-2,TRBV6-5,TRBD1,NA,TGTGCCAGCAGGCCCCGGGACAGGGTCCTTGGCTACACCTTC,CASRPRDRVLGYTF
TRBJ2-7,TRBV7-2,NA,NA,TGTGCCAGCAGCTTAGTTGGGGCTAGCTCCTACGAGCAGTACTTC,CASSLVGASSYEQYF
TRBJ2-7,TRBV7-2,NA,NA,TGTGCCAGCAGCGACCCCGGTCGCAACACTCAGGGTTTCGAGCAGTACTTC,CASSDPGRNTQGFEQYF
TRBJ2-7,TRBV18,TRBD1,once,TGTGCCAGCTCACCTGGACAGGGGGCCTTCGAGCAGTACTTC,CASSPGQGAFEQYF
TRBJ1-1,TRBV12-5,NA,NA,TGTGCTAGCCCACCAACGGCAGCCGGGGTCACTGAAGCTTTCTTT,CASPPTAAGVTEAFF
TRBJ2-2,TRBV5-4,NA,NA,TGTGCCAGCAGCCCGACCATGGGACCGAACACCGGGGAGCTGTTTTTT,CASSPTMGPNTGELFF
TRBJ2-5,TRBV10-1,NA,NA,TGCGCCAGCAGCCGGACTGCATGGGAGACCCAGTACTTC,CASSRTAWETQYF
TRBJ1-1,TRBV4-1,TRBD1,NA,TGCGCCAGCAGCCAAGCCCCTGGACAGGGAAATAAAATCAAGAACACTGAAGCTTTCTTT,CASSQAPGQGNKIKNTEAFF
TRBJ2-2,TRBV5-4,TRBD1,NA,TGTGCCAGCAGCAGAGGACAGGCGCCTAACACCGGGGAGCTGTTTTTT,CASSRGQAPNTGELFF
TRBJ2-3,TRBV19,TRBD1,NA,TGTGCCAGCAGGGGACAGGGCACAGATACGCAGTATTTT,CASRGQGTDTQYF
TRBJ2-7,TRBV10-3,NA,NA,TGTGCCATCAGTGTTGGCGGGCGCGAGCAGTACTTC,CAISVGGREQYF
TRBJ1-1,TRBV28,NA,NA,TGTGCCAGCAGTTTACCAACAGCGAACACTGAAGCTTTCTTT,CASSLPTANTEAFF
TRBJ1-1,TRBV5-4,NA,NA,TGTGCCAGCAGCTTGTTGTCCCTGAACACTGAAGCTTTCTTT,CASSLLSLNTEAFF
TRBJ2-2,TRBV6-1,TRBD2,NA,TGTGCCGCCTCGGTGGGGACTACCGACACCGGGGAGCTGTTTTTT,CAASVGTTDTGELFF
TRBJ2-2,TRBV6-5,NA,NA,TGTGCCAGCAGCCGTGGTTCGGAGGGGCACCGGGAGCTGTTTTTT,CASSRGSEGHRELFF
TRBJ2-5,TRBV18,NA,NA,TGTGCCAGCTCACCACCCGGGACACTCGGTGAGACCCAGTACTTC,CASSPPGTLGETQYF
TRBJ1-2,TRBV19,TRBD1,NA,TGTGCCAGTAGTATCCAAACCGGGACAGGGAGAGATGGCTACACCTTC,CASSIQTGTGRDGYTF
TRBJ2-1,TRBV10-1,NA,NA,TGCGCCAGCAGTGGTCCTAGCAATAATGAGCAGTTCTTC,CASSGPSNNEQFF
TRBJ1-1,TRBV6-1,TRBD1,NA,TGTGCCAGCGAGGGACAGTTGAACACTGAAGCTTTCTTT,CASEGQLNTEAFF
TRBJ2-2,TRBV5-1,NA,NA,TGCGCCAGCAGCTTGGGCGGAGCCCGCGGGGAGCTGTTTTTT,CASSLGGARGELFF
TRBJ2-7,TRBV18,TRBD1,NA,TGTGCCAGCTCACCCCCAACAGGGGAAGGAGCCGAGCAGTACTTC,CASSPPTGEGAEQYF
TRBJ2-3,TRBV19,NA,NA,TGTGCCAGTAGTGCCCAGGGTGGGGCAGATACGCAGTATTTT,CASSAQGGADTQYF
TRBJ2-1,TRBV30,TRBD1,NA,TGTGCCTGGAGCGGCGGGACAGGGCCATACAATGAGCAGTTCTTC,CAWSGGTGPYNEQFF
TRBJ2-2,TRBV10-3,NA,NA,TGTGCCATCAGTGAGTCAATCGGGAGTTCCACCGGGGAGCTGTTTTTT,CAISESIGSSTGELFF
TRBJ1-1,TRBV30,NA,NA,TGTGCCTGGACCAGGGTTGGGGCAGCACGGACTGAAGCTTTCTTT,CAWTRVGAARTEAFF
TRBJ2-4,TRBV27,NA,NA,TGTGCCAGCAGCCAGTCGCCGAACATTCAGTACTTC,CASSQSPNIQYF
TRBJ2-1,TRBV5-8,TRBD2,NA,TGTGCCAGCTCCCAAATCCCCCGTACTAGCGGGAGGGGTTCCTACAATGAGCAGTTCTTC,CASSQIPRTSGRGSYNEQFF
TRBJ1-6,TRBV7-8,TRBD1,once,TGTGCCAGCAGCCAGGGGGTGGGGGCCGCCCGGCCTGATTCACCCCTCCACTTT,CASSQGVGAARPDSPLHF
TRBJ2-3,TRBV2,TRBD2,once,TGTGCCAGCGGAAAGACTAGCGGAACCAGCACAGATACGCAGTATTTT,CASGKTSGTSTDTQYF
TRBJ1-6,TRBV6-6,NA,NA,TGTGCCAGCAGTTACTTGGGACCGACGGGTTCACCCCTCCACTTT,CASSYLGPTGSPLHF
TRBJ2-1,TRBV2,NA,NA,TGTGCCAGCGGGGCCTCCTACAATGAGCAGTTCTTC,CASGASYNEQFF
TRBJ2-5,TRBV5-1,NA,NA,TGCGCCAGCAGCTTTAACCAAGAGACCCAGTACTTC,CASSFNQETQYF